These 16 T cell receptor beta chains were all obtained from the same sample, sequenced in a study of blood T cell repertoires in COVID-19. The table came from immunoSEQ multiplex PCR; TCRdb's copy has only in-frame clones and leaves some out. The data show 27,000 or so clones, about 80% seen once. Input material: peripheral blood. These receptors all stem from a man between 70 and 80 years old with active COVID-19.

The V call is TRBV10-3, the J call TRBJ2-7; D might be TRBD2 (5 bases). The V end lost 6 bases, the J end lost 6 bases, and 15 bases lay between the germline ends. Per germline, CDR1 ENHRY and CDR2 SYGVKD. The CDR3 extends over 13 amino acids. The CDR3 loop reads CAISQTGNTEQYF. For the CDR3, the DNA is TGTGCCATCAGCCAAACCGGGAACACCGAGCAGTACTTC.

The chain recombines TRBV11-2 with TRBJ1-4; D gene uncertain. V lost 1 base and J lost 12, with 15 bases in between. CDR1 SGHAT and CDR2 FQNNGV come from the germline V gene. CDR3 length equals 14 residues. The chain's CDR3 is CASSLGAPGFELFF. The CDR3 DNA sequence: TGTGCCAGCAGCTTAGGGGCGCCGGGGTTTGAACTGTTTTTT.

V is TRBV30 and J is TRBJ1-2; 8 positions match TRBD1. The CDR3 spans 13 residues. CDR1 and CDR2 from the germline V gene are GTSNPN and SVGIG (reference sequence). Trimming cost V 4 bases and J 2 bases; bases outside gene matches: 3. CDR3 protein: CAWNRQGNYGYTF. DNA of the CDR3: TGTGCCTGGAACCGACAGGGGAACTATGGCTACACCTTC.

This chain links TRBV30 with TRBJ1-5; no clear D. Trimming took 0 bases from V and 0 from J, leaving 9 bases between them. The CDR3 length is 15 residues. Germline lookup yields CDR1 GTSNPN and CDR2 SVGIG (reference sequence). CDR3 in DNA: TGTGCCTGGAGTGTGGGAGCGTATAGCAATCAGCCCCAGCATTTT. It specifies CAWSVGAYSNQPQHF.

CDR3 amino acids: CASSQVNSLPYEQYF. In DNA, the CDR3 is TGTGCCAGCAGCCAGGTTAATAGCCTCCCTTACGAGCAGTACTTC. The chain recombines TRBV3-1 (or the pseudogene TRBV3-2) with TRBJ2-7, with D unresolved. The germline CDR1 and CDR2 sequences are LGHDT and YNNKEL (reference sequence). The ends were cut back, 3 bases at V and 4 bases at J, with 16 bases in the middle. The CDR3 length is 15 residues.

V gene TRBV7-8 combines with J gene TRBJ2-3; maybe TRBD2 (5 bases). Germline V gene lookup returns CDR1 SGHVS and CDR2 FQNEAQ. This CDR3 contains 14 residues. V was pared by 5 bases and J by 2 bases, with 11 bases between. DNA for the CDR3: TGTGCCAGCAGCCCCACGGGGTTCACAGATACGCAGTATTTT. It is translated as CASSPTGFTDTQYF.

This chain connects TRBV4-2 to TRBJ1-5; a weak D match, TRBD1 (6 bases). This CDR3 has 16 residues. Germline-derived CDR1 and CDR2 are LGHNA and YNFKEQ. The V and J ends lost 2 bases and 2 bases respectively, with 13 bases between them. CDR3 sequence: CASSQQQGYGNQPQHF. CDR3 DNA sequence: TGTGCCAGCAGCCAACAACAGGGCTACGGCAATCAGCCCCAGCATTTT.

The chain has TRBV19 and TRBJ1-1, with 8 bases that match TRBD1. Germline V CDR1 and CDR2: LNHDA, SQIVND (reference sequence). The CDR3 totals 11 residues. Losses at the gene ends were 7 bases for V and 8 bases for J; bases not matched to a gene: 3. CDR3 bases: TGTGCCAGTACCCCAGGGGGCGAAGCTTTCTTT. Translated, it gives CASTPGGEAFF.

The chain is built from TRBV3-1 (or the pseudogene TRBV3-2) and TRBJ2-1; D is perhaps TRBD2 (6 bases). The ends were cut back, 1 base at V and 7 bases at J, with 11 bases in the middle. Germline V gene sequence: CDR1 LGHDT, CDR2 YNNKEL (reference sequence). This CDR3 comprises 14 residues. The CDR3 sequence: CASSQVWGRNEQFF. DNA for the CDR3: TGTGCCAGCAGCCAAGTGTGGGGGAGGAATGAGCAGTTCTTC.

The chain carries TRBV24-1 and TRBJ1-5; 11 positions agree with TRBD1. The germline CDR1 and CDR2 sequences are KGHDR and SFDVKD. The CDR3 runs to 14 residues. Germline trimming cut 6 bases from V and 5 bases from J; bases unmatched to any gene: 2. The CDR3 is CATSLGQGDQPQHF. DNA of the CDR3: TGTGCCACCAGTTTGGGACAGGGGGATCAGCCCCAGCATTTT.

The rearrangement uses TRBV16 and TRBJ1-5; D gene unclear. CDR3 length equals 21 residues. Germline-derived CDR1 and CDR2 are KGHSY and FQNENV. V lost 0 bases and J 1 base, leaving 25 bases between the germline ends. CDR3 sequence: CASSQSTKPPSYYASNQPQHF. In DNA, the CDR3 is TGTGCCAGCAGCCAATCTACGAAGCCCCCTTCTTACTACGCCAGCAATCAGCCCCAGCATTTT.

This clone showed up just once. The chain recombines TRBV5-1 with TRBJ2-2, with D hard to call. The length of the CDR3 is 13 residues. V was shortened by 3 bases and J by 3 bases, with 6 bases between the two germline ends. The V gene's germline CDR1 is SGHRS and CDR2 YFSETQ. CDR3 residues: CASSYIYTGELFF. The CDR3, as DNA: TGCGCCAGCAGCTATATATACACCGGGGAGCTGTTTTTT.

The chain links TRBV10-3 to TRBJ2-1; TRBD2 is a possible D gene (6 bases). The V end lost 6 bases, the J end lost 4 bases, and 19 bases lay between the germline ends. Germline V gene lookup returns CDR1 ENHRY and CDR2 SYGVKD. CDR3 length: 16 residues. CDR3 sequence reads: CAIRGDSQSVYNEQFF. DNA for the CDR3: TGTGCCATCAGGGGGGACTCCCAGAGCGTATACAATGAGCAGTTCTTC.

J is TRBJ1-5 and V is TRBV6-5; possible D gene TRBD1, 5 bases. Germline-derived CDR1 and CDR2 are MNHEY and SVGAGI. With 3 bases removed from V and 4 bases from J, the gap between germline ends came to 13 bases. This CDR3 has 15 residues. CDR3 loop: CASSYSRTPNQPQHF. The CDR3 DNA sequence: TGTGCCAGCAGTTATAGTCGGACACCGAATCAGCCCCAGCATTTT.

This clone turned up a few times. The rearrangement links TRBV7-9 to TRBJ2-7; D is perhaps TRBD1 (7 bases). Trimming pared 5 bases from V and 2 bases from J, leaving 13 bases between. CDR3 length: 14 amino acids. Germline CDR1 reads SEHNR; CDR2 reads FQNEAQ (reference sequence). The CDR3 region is CASSAARGAYEQYF. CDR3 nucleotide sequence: TGTGCCAGCAGCGCGGCCAGGGGGGCCTACGAGCAGTACTTC.

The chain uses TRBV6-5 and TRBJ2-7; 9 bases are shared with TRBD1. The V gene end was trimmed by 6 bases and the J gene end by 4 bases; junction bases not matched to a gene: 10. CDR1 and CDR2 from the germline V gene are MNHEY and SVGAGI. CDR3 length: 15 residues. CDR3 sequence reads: CASSSGTGTRYEQYF. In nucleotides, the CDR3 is TGTGCCAGCAGCTCCGGGACAGGGACTCGGTACGAGCAGTACTTC.